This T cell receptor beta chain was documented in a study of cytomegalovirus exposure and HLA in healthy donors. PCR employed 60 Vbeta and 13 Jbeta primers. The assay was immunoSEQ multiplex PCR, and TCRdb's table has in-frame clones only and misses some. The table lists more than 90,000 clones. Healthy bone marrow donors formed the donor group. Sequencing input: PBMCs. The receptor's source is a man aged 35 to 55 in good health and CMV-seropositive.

CDR3 region: CASSGRAGELFF. The DNA for the CDR3 is TGTGCCAGCAGTGGTAGAGCCGGGGAGCTGTTTTTT. The chain employs TRBV6-1 and TRBJ2-2; no definite D call. V lost 4 bases to trimming and J lost 6 bases, with 6 bases between them. CDR1 and CDR2 (germline): MNHNS, SASEGT. This CDR3 spans 12 amino acids.